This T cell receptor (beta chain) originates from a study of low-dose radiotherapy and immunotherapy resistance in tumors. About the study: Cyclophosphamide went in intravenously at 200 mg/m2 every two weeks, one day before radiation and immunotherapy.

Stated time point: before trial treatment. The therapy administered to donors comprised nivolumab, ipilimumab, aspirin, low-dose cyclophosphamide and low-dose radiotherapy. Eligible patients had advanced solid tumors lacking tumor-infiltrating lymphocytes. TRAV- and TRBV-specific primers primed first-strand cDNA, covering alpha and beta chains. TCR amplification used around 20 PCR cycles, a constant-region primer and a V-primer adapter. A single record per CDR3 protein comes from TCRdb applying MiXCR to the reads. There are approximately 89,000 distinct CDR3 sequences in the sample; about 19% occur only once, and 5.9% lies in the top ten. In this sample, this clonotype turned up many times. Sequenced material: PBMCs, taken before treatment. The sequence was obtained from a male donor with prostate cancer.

The CDR3 sequence is CATSDWLGTGELFF. The DNA of the CDR3 is TGTGCCACCAGTGATTGGTTGGGGACCGGGGAGCTGTTTTTT. The chain is built from TRBV24-1 and TRBJ2-2; D unclear. The CDR3 sequence is 14 residues long. Trimming stripped 2 bases from V and 5 bases from J, with 8 bases between. Germline V gene sequence: CDR1 KGHDR, CDR2 SFDVKD.